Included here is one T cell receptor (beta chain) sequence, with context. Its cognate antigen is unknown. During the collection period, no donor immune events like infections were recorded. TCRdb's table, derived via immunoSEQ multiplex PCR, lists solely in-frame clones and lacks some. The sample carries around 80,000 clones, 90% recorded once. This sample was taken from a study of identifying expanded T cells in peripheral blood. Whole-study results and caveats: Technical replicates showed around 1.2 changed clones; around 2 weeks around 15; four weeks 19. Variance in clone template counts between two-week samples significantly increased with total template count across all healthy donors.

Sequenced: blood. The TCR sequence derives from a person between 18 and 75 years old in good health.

CDR3 loop: CASSPLGQGANTGELFF. CDR3 nucleotides: TGCGCCAGCAGCCCCCTCGGACAGGGGGCGAACACCGGGGAGCTGTTTTTT. The chain uses TRBV4-1 and TRBJ2-2, with TRBD1 identical over 10 bases. The CDR3 totals 17 residues. Germline CDR1 MGHRA, CDR2 YSYEKL. V lost 4 bases, J lost 0 bases, and 5 bases stayed unmatched.